These 7 T cell receptor beta chains were all obtained from the same sample, sequenced in a study of blood T cell repertoires in COVID-19. Libraries were prepared by immunoSEQ multiplex PCR; TCRdb keeps only in-frame clonotypes and omits some of them. Here the sample spans about 210,000 clones, 65% to 85% being singletons. Material: peripheral blood. The receptors come from a woman between 45 and 65 years old with acute or convalescent COVID-19.

The chain combines TRBV6-5 with TRBJ1-2; maybe TRBD1 (5 bases). Germline CDR1 MNHEY, CDR2 SVGAGI. This CDR3 comprises 15 residues. The ends were cut back, 2 bases at V and 4 bases at J, with 14 bases in the middle. CDR3 amino acids: CASSYEAGPLYGYTF. DNA for the CDR3: TGTGCCAGCAGTTACGAGGCGGGGCCCCTCTATGGCTACACCTTC.

Remarks on this clone: Other DNA sequences of this sample code for an identical CDR3. V usage is TRBV12-3 or TRBV12-4 and J usage is TRBJ2-5; no definite D call. The CDR3 covers 11 residues. V lost 5 bases and J 5 bases, leaving 6 bases between the germline ends. The CDR3 loop reads CASSPRETQYF. The CDR3 DNA follows: TGTGCCAGCAGTCCCCGGGAGACCCAGTACTTC.

The chain links TRBV20-1 to TRBJ1-2, with D tentatively TRBD1 (5 bases). Germline V lookup: CDR1 DFQATT, CDR2 SNEGSKA (reference sequence). V dropped 3 bases and J dropped 5 bases, with 10 bases sitting between them. CDR3 length: 12 residues. The CDR3 loop is CSASGGEYGYTF. CDR3 nucleotides: TGCAGTGCTAGTGGGGGGGAATATGGCTACACCTTC.

The chain has TRBV5-1 and TRBJ2-2; 9 nucleotides match TRBD1. Germline V gives CDR1 SGHRS, CDR2 YFSETQ. Losses at the gene ends were 5 bases for V and 3 bases for J; bases not matched to a gene: 5. The CDR3 consists of 15 residues. The CDR3 DNA sequence: TGCGCCAGCAGACCCAGACAGGGGGACACCGGGGAGCTGTTTTTT. Translating it yields CASRPRQGDTGELFF. Using reference TRBV5-1 and TRBJ2-2 for the parts outside the CDR3, the full variable domain is KAGVTQTPRYLIKTRGQQVTLSCSPISGHRSVSWYQQTPGQGLQFLFEYFSETQRNKGNFPGRFSGRQFSNSRSEMNVSTLELGDSALYLCASRPRQGDTGELFFGEGSRLTVL.

This clone was detected only once. The J gene is TRBJ2-7, the V gene TRBV5-4, with a possible D match to TRBD2 (5 bases). The CDR3 runs 15 residues. Per germline, CDR1 SGHNT and CDR2 YYREEE (reference sequence). V was clipped by 2 bases and J by 5 bases, with 17 bases between them. CDR3: CASSFSGQPEDEQYF. The CDR3 DNA reads as TGTGCCAGCAGCTTCTCGGGCCAACCGGAGGACGAGCAGTACTTC. The full variable domain, in which reference TRBV5-4 and TRBJ2-7 provide the parts outside the CDR3, is ETGVTQSPTHLIKTRGQQVTLRCSSQSGHNTVSWYQQALGQGPQFIFQYYREEENGRGNFPPRFSGLQFPNYSSELNVNALELDDSALYLCASSFSGQPEDEQYFGPGTRLTVT.

The V and J genes are TRBV11-2 and TRBJ2-1; TRBD2 agrees at 9 bases. The V segment lost 1 base and the J segment 2 bases; nucleotides outside the gene matches: 12. The V gene's germline CDR1 is SGHAT and CDR2 FQNNGV. This CDR3 is built from 19 residues. The CDR3 here is CASSLGGFSGSKTYNEQFF. The CDR3 DNA follows: TGTGCCAGCAGCTTAGGTGGGTTTAGCGGGAGTAAAACCTACAATGAGCAGTTCTTC.

The chain has TRBV30 and TRBJ1-6, with D possibly matching TRBD1 (5 bases). V was clipped by 3 bases and J by 2 bases, with 14 bases between them. The CDR3 runs 16 residues. Germline CDR1 is GTSNPN and CDR2 is SVGIG (reference sequence). The CDR3 is CAWSSTGTTYNSPLHF. Written as DNA, the CDR3 is TGTGCCTGGAGCTCTACGGGGACTACCTATAATTCACCCCTCCACTTT.